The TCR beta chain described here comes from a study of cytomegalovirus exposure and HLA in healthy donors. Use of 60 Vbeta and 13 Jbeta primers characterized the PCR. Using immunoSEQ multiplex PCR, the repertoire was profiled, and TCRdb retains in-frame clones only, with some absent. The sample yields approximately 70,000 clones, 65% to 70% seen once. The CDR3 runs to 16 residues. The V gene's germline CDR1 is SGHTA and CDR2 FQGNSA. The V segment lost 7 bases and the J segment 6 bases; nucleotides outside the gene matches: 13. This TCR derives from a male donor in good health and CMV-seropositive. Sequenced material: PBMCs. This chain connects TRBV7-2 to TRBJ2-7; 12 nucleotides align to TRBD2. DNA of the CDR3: TGTGCCAGCACCTTGGCGCCTAGCGGGGGGGCGGTCGAGCAGTACTTC. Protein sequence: CASTLAPSGGAVEQYF. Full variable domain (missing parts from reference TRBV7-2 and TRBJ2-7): GAGVSQSPSNKVTEKGKDVELRCDPISGHTALYWYRQSLGQGLEFLIYFQGNSAPDKSGLPSDRFSAERTGGSVSTLTIQRTQQEDSAVYLCASTLAPSGGAVEQYFGPGTRLTVT.